This T cell receptor beta chain comes out of a study of brain T cells in children with intractable seizures. Sequencing was performed with immunoSEQ multiplex PCR; in TCRdb, only in-frame clones are kept and a portion is missing. The sample records around 80,000 clones, about 90% being singletons. At least one anti-epileptic drug was given before surgery. The sequence derives from a girl between 2 and 10 years old with Rasmussen encephalitis and intractable seizures. This specimen was peripheral blood, taken at surgery.

The DNA for the CDR3 is TGTGCCAGCAGCGTTTCCGCGCAGGGGGCTCATGAGCAGTTCTTC. It encodes CASSVSAQGAHEQFF. V is TRBV9 and J is TRBJ2-1, with TRBD1 identical over 8 bases. Germline trimming cut 2 bases from V and 8 bases from J; bases unmatched to any gene: 9. The V gene's germline CDR1 is SGDLS and CDR2 YYNGEE. The CDR3 length is 15 residues.